This T cell receptor (beta chain) was found in a study of early T cells in non-severe SARS-CoV-2 infection. Study-level information: Chains from this unsorted whole-blood bulk RNA could not be paired. Notes on the study in general: VDJdb matching favored anti-spike CD8 responses, missing private and CD4 specificities.

Comments on this clonotype: The antigen remains unidentified. Sequence at one end of the junction differs from germline and may be a read error.

CDR3 length: 15 amino acids. Germline V gene lookup returns CDR1 SGHTA and CDR2 FQGTGA. Each single cDNA molecule received a unique molecular identifier. TCRdb reanalysed the 5' RACE reads using MiXCR and keeps one entry per CDR3 protein. The repertoire consists of some 70,000 distinct CDR3 sequences, with 9.5% to 15% occurring once and the leading ten covering about 3.9%. The sequenced sample consisted of whole blood. The J gene is TRBJ2-2, the V gene TRBV7-3; possible D gene TRBD2, 5 bases. This receptor was taken from an adult who was a healthcare worker with PCR-confirmed SARS-CoV-2 infection or an uninfected control (not recorded which). CDR3 residues: CVSSLHGLLPGELFF. The DNA of the CDR3 is TGTGTCAGCAGCCTCCACGGACTTCTGCCCGGGGAGCTGTTTTTT.